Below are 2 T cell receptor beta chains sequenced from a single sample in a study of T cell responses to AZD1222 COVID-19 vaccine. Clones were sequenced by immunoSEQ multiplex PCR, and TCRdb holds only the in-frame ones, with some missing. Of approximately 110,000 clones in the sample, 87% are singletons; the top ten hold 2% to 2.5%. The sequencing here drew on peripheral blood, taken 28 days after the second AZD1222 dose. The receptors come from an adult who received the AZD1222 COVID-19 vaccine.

CDR3 nucleotides: TGTGCCAGCAGTTTTGGGGACAGGGGCGGTGGCTACACCTTC. It is translated as CASSFGDRGGGYTF. V gene TRBV27 combines with J gene TRBJ1-2; 10 positions agree with TRBD1. J was trimmed by 7 bases and V by 3 bases; bases with no gene match: 5. CDR3 size: 14 residues. Germline CDR1 MNHEY, CDR2 SMNVEV (reference sequence).

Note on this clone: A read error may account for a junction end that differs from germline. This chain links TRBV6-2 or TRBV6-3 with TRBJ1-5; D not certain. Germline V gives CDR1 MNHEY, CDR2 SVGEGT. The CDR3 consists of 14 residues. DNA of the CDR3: TGTGCCGGCAGTGGCCCCCCCTGGCAACAGCCCCAGCATTTT. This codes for CAGSGPPWQQPQHF.